The rows below give T cell receptor beta chains drawn from one sample of a study of TIL therapy for anti-PD-1-resistant metastatic lung cancer. The repertoire was sequenced with immunoSEQ multiplex PCR; TCRdb's copy has only in-frame clones and lacks some. The sample yields about 52,000 clones, around 79% seen once. This specimen was blood, taken at baseline. The receptors come from a woman aged 30 to 85 with non-small cell lung cancer. Each CDR3 is given with its conserved first and last residue.

>TRBJ1-2|TRBV5-4|13
CASSLDRGYGYTF
>TRBJ2-7|TRBV2|13
CASSESRGLEQYF
>TRBJ2-3|TRBV9|15
CASSVSGGRRDTQYF
>TRBJ2-3|TRBV29-1|14
CSASRIVSTDTQYF
>TRBJ2-2|TRBV19|15
CASSIVAGGTGELFF
>TRBJ1-4|TRBV19|12
CASREHLEKLFF
>TRBJ1-3|TRBV6-6|12
CASSYDGNTIYF
>TRBJ1-4|TRBV18|13
CASSPGTDEKLFF
>TRBJ2-2|TRBV7-2|15
CASSLVGTSGGELFF
>TRBJ1-5|TRBV28|18
CASTLGGAPRVGNQPQHF
>TRBJ2-2|TRBV5-6|16
CASWRWLAGGAGELFF
>TRBJ2-7|TRBV6-5|13
CASSYARLGEQYF
>TRBJ1-2|TRBV14|15
CASSPRTGGDYGYTF
>TRBJ1-1|TRBV13|11
CASSLYTEAFF
>TRBJ1-4|TRBV28|14
CASSEGATNEKLFF
>TRBJ1-1|TRBV18|15
CASSPSTGPYTEAFF
>TRBJ2-1|TRBV11-2|14
CASSLTPSYNEQFF
>TRBJ2-7|TRBV27|16
CASSLKVVWPTYEQYF
>TRBJ2-1|TRBV5-1|14
CASSLAFSDREQFF
>TRBJ2-7|TRBV6-5|15
CASSYPNRGSYEQYF
>TRBJ1-1|TRBV30|13
CAWRGPQNTEAFF
>TRBJ2-2|TRBV5-1|16
CASSRGLAGVAGELFF
>TRBJ1-4|TRBV4-2|17
CASSQEQGGVGGEKLFF
>TRBJ2-3|TRBV9|15
CASGRGRASGDTQYF
>TRBJ1-2|TRBV20-1|11
CSGDREEGYTF
>TRBJ1-5|TRBV6-1|15
CASSEEGYSNQPQHF
>TRBJ2-1|TRBV4-1|16
CASSQVRDGTNNEQFF
>TRBJ2-3|TRBV5-1|14
CASSLATFTDTQYF
>TRBJ2-3|TRBV10-3|16
CAISDPSGSSTDTQYF
>TRBJ1-3|TRBV7-9|14
CASSSFSSGNTIYF
>TRBJ1-2|TRBV5-1|16
CASSPGDLTRNYGYTF
>TRBJ1-2|TRBV6-6|12
CASRYRSYGYTF
>TRBJ2-3|TRBV5-1|15
CASNEAGGSTDTQYF
>TRBJ2-3|TRBV7-2|14
CASRSPSSTDTQYF
>TRBJ1-2|TRBV5-1|13
CASSLAGTYGYTF
>TRBJ1-2|TRBV9|15
CASSVGGGLGYGYTF
>TRBJ1-1|TRBV13|11
CASSSNTEAFF
>TRBJ1-4|TRBV4-3|12
CASSQQGEKLFF
>TRBJ2-5|TRBV18|13
CASSPPLRGTQYF
>TRBJ2-1|TRBV7-9|15
CASSFLAGEVGEQFF
>TRBJ2-1|TRBV2|14
CASRGASSYNEQFF
>TRBJ2-2|TRBV19|16
CASSIVQASRTGELFF
>TRBJ2-7|TRBV6-6|16
CASSYPAAGDHYEQYF
>TRBJ2-1|TRBV7-9|11
CASSPFREQFF
>TRBJ2-1|TRBV30|15
CAWSPTVSSYNEQFF
>TRBJ1-2|TRBV18|16
CASSPPVTGGNYGYTF
>TRBJ2-2|TRBV7-8|16
CASSPGLAKNTGELFF
>TRBJ2-3|TRBV7-9|12
CASSLVGNTQYF
>TRBJ2-2|TRBV4-2|18
CASSQVASGRADTGELFF
>TRBJ2-5|TRBV27|13
CASSMRNRETQYF